The sequence of this T cell receptor (beta chain) was determined in a study of blood T cell repertoires in COVID-19. Clones were sequenced by immunoSEQ multiplex PCR, and TCRdb holds only the in-frame ones, with some missing. Altogether about 330,000 clones are present, around 88% being singletons, with the ten largest covering 1.6%. The ends lost 2 bases at V and 2 bases at J; junction bases unmatched: 4. CDR1 and CDR2 (germline): SGHRS, YFSETQ. The CDR3 is made up of 15 amino acids. Sequenced sample: peripheral blood. The source is a woman between 50 and 59 years old with acute or convalescent COVID-19. The rearrangement links TRBV5-1 to TRBJ2-3; TRBD1 matches 8 bases. The CDR3 loop reads CASSFWDRNTDTQYF. CDR3 DNA: TGCGCCAGCAGCTTTTGGGACAGGAACACAGATACGCAGTATTTT.